This section outlines one T cell receptor beta chain sequence together with its context. Its antigen remains unknown. Gene names refer to mouse genes. The CDR3 end lies 1 residue beyond the end of the read and is filled in from the germline J gene. Germline CDR1 SNHLY, CDR2 FYNGKV (reference sequence). The CDR3 is 13 amino acids. V lost 5 bases to trimming and J lost 4 bases, with 10 bases between them. The time point denotes: mouse harvest day 14 after allogeneic transplant. Mouse grafts combined 10^7 T-cell-depleted bone marrow cells with 10^6 splenic CD5+ T cells. These data originate in a study of tissue T cells after allogeneic stem cell transplantation. The study's findings and limits: The patient cohort was small and clinically heterogeneous, with limited sampling depth.

Using immunoSEQ multiplex PCR, the repertoire was profiled, and TCRdb retains in-frame clones only, with some absent. The sample consists of 3,100 or so clones, roughly 44% of them appearing once. The sequence came from a female BALB/c mouse given C57BL/6 T cells with graft-versus-host disease after an allogeneic hematopoietic cell transplant. The V gene is TRBV3, the J gene TRBJ2-5; either TRBD1 or TRBD2 may supply D (5 bases each). The sample was gut tissue. The CDR3 bases that were read are TGTGCCAGCAGCGGGGCGGGGAAAGACACCCAGTAC. Protein: CASSGAGKDTQY. The CDR3 as a whole reads CASSGAGKDTQYF.